The clone carrying this T cell receptor (beta chain) turned up a few times. As yet, its antigen is unknown. Patients included in sequencing had previously demonstrated CD8+CD57+ cell expansion by flow cytometry. Severe acquired aplastic anemia was the diagnosis recorded for all patients. The data belong to a study of CD8+CD57+ T cells in acquired aplastic anemia. Overall study: The study obtained an average of about 3.4 ug of DNA from sorted CD4+ and CD8+ cells.

It was genomic DNA that served as the template for profiling TCR beta VDJ and CDR3. TCRdb fed the reads into MiXCR, producing one record per CDR3 protein. The sample holds about 190,000 distinct CDR3 sequences, more than 45% seen once. Study-wide results and caveats: Patients and healthy controls showed no significant CD8+ Simpson's diversity difference. Sharing between patients and controls was observed for 25 to 30 CD8+ CDR3 sequences.

Germline assignment: CDR1 PRHDT and CDR2 FYEKMQ (reference sequence). The CDR3 contains 13 residues. V dropped 6 bases and J dropped 1 base, with 8 bases sitting between them. Sequenced material: sorted CD4+, CD8+, or CD8+CD57+ T cells (not recorded which) from PBMCs. J is TRBJ2-3 and V is TRBV13, with no clear D. This sequence originates from a human donor with aplastic anemia. The CDR3 bases are TGTGCCAGCAGTTCCCCCCGCACAGATACGCAGTATTTT. Its protein is CASSSPRTDTQYF.